These 27 T cell receptor beta chains came from one sample sequenced in a study of shared clonotypes between healthy human individuals. Method: immunoSEQ multiplex PCR; TCRdb's copy keeps in-frame clones and lacks some. The table lists more than 2,000,000 clones, more than 90% of them singletons. The source material was naive CD4+ T cells sorted from blood. The subset: CD45RA+ positively selected. The receptors were sampled from a man between 18 and 35 years old in good health.

With respect to this clone: Other DNA sequences from this sample encode an identical CDR3 as well. This sequence joins TRBV27 and TRBJ1-2; D is unresolved. Germline lookup yields CDR1 MNHEY and CDR2 SMNVEV (reference sequence). V was clipped by 2 bases and J by 2 bases, with 6 bases between them. The CDR3 has 13 residues. CDR3 amino acids: CASSLDRNYGYTF. The CDR3 nucleotides read TGTGCCAGCAGTTTAGACCGAAACTATGGCTACACCTTC.

This clone was detected only a few times. The chain is built from TRBV30 and TRBJ1-1; D may be TRBD1 (5 bases). V lost 2 bases and J 1 base, leaving 14 bases between the germline ends. The germline V gene encodes CDR1 GTSNPN and CDR2 SVGIG (reference sequence). CDR3 length: 15 amino acids. The CDR3: CAWSYILTANTEAFF. The CDR3 coding sequence is TGTGCCTGGAGTTACATCCTGACAGCGAACACTGAAGCTTTCTTT.

This clone has a single count. The chain joins TRBV28 to TRBJ2-1; D not certain. V was pared by 4 bases and J by 3 bases, with 13 bases between. CDR1 and CDR2 (germline): MDHEN, SYDVKM. The CDR3 is 15 amino acids. The CDR3 DNA is TGTGCCAGCAGTTGGCATTTAGGCAGCTACAATGAGCAGTTCTTC. Translated: CASSWHLGSYNEQFF.

The chain employs TRBV12-5 and TRBJ1-4; D gene unclear. CDR3 length: 13 amino acids. V was pared by 2 bases and J by 15 bases, with 16 bases between. Looked up from germline, CDR1 is LGHNT and CDR2 is FRNRAP. CDR3 protein: CASGLSTSQTVFF. The CDR3 bases are TGTGCTAGTGGTTTGTCGACGTCACAAACGGTGTTTTTT.

V and J are TRBV7-9 and TRBJ2-4; 14 positions agree with TRBD2. This CDR3 has 18 residues. Unmatched junction bases numbered 6, after V lost 5 bases and J lost 0 bases. Germline V CDR1 and CDR2: SEHNR, FQNEAQ (reference sequence). The CDR3 spells CASSLGTSGGLAKNIQYF. The CDR3 DNA sequence: TGTGCCAGCAGCCTCGGGACTAGCGGGGGCCTAGCCAAAAACATTCAGTACTTC.

This chain joins TRBV10-3 and TRBJ2-3, with 12 bases matching TRBD2. The CDR3 length is 18 residues. The germline V gene encodes CDR1 ENHRY and CDR2 SYGVKD. V shed 6 bases, J shed 5 bases, and the junction held 15 bases outside the gene matches. CDR3 bases: TGTGCCATCAGCACGGGGGAGGCTAGCGGGAGGGCGGTAGATACGCAGTATTTT. Translation: CAISTGEASGRAVDTQYF.

A word on this clone: Different DNA sequences within this sample yield the same CDR3. The chain joins TRBV7-9 to TRBJ2-3; D gene uncertain. The germline gives CDR1 SEHNR, CDR2 FQNEAQ (reference sequence). V was shortened by 0 bases and J by 3 bases, with 7 bases between the two germline ends. This CDR3 is built from 14 residues. The CDR3 DNA sequence: TGTGCCAGCAGCTTAGCGGAAGGAACAGATACGCAGTATTTT. This gives the protein CASSLAEGTDTQYF.

This clone has a single count. The gene calls are TRBV11-2 and TRBJ1-2, with D hard to call. V lost 1 base to trimming and J lost 8 bases, with 11 bases between them. This CDR3 is built from 13 residues. Germline loops: CDR1 SGHAT, CDR2 FQNNGV. CDR3 coding DNA: TGTGCCAGCAGCTTAGGGGCGGCGGACGGCTACACCTTC. Amino acids: CASSLGAADGYTF.

The chain is built from TRBV28 and TRBJ1-2; tentatively, D is TRBD1 (6 bases). This CDR3 has 14 residues. Looked up from germline, CDR1 is MDHEN and CDR2 is SYDVKM. V was trimmed by 6 bases and J by 4 bases, leaving 15 bases between them. This CDR3 reads CASSNSRGSYGYTF. The CDR3 DNA reads TGTGCCAGCAGCAATTCCAGGGGTAGCTATGGCTACACCTTC.

Remarks on this clone: The same CDR3 can be traced to other DNA sequences in this sample. The rearrangement uses TRBV5-1 and TRBJ2-1; 8 bases match TRBD1. The germline V gene has CDR1 SGHRS and CDR2 YFSETQ. The junction had 4 bases not matched to a gene; V was cut back by 4 bases and J by 1 base. The CDR3 extends over 15 amino acids. Here the CDR3 reads CASSLQGASYNEQFF. In nucleotides, the CDR3 is TGCGCCAGCAGCCTTCAGGGGGCATCCTACAATGAGCAGTTCTTC.

This chain links TRBV9 with TRBJ2-7; D not certain. The germline V and J ends were trimmed by 0 bases and 3 bases, with 10 bases remaining between them. This CDR3 is 14 amino acids long. Per germline, CDR1 SGDLS and CDR2 YYNGEE. The CDR3 sequence is CASSVGPFDYEQYF. Written as DNA, the CDR3 is TGTGCCAGCAGCGTAGGCCCATTCGACTACGAGCAGTACTTC.

This chain connects TRBV2 to TRBJ2-5; unclear D gene. V shed 6 bases and J shed 1 base, with 12 bases lying between them. The CDR3 spans 14 residues. Germline CDR1 is SNHLY and CDR2 is FYNNEI. CDR3 sequence: CASRGITLQETQYF. As DNA, the CDR3 is TGTGCCAGCAGGGGAATTACACTCCAAGAGACCCAGTACTTC.

V usage is TRBV19 and J usage is TRBJ2-3; 8 nucleotides align to TRBD2. The CDR3 is 16 residues long. V shed 1 base and J 5 bases; nucleotides not matched to a gene: 8. Germline-derived CDR1 and CDR2 are LNHDA and SQIVND (reference sequence). Written as DNA, the CDR3 is TGTGCCAGTAGTATAGTTGGAGGGACTAGTAGAGATACGCAGTATTTT. It is translated as CASSIVGGTSRDTQYF.

The gene calls are TRBV30 and TRBJ2-5; D is tentatively TRBD1 or TRBD2 (6 bases each). With 3 bases removed from V and 4 bases from J, the gap between germline ends came to 12 bases. Germline V lookup: CDR1 GTSNPN, CDR2 SVGIG (reference sequence). This CDR3 region has 13 residues. The DNA of the CDR3 is TGTGCCTGGAGCGGGGGCTTAGTAGAGACCCAGTACTTC. Amino acid sequence: CAWSGGLVETQYF. The complete variable domain, with remaining parts taken from reference TRBV30 and TRBJ2-5, reads SQTIHQWPATLVQPVGSPLSLECTVEGTSNPNLYWYRQAAGRGLQLLFYSVGIGQISSEVPQNLSASRPQDRQFILSSKKLLLSDSGFYLCAWSGGLVETQYFGPGTRLLVL.

V and J are TRBV18 and TRBJ2-7; unclear D gene. CDR1 is KGHSH, CDR2 LQKENI, per germline. The length of the CDR3 is 15 residues. The germline V and J ends were trimmed by 3 bases and 0 bases, with 12 bases remaining between them. The CDR3 region is CASSPEAQSSYEQYF. The CDR3 DNA follows: TGTGCCAGCTCACCTGAAGCCCAGAGCTCCTACGAGCAGTACTTC.

J is TRBJ2-7 and V is TRBV7-9; the D is unclear. Germline loops: CDR1 SEHNR, CDR2 FQNEAQ (reference sequence). V was trimmed by 1 base and J by 1 base, leaving 8 bases between them. The CDR3 spans 14 residues. For the CDR3, the DNA is TGTGCCAGCAGCTTAGGGACGCAGTCCTACGAGCAGTACTTC. Protein: CASSLGTQSYEQYF. Using reference TRBV7-9 and TRBJ2-7 for the parts outside the CDR3, the full variable domain is DTGVSQNPRHKITKRGQNVTFRCDPISEHNRLYWYRQTLGQGPEFLTYFQNEAQLEKSRLLSDRFSAERPKGSFSTLEIQRTEQGDSAMYLCASSLGTQSYEQYFGPGTRLTVT.

This rearrangement joins TRBV19 to TRBJ1-1; TRBD1 aligns across 9 bases. The CDR3 runs 17 residues. V lost 5 bases, J lost 1 base, and 11 bases stayed unmatched. Per germline, CDR1 LNHDA and CDR2 SQIVND (reference sequence). In DNA, the CDR3 is TGTGCCAGTAGTCCCCTCGGGACAGGGAGTGGGAACACTGAAGCTTTCTTT. It yields the protein CASSPLGTGSGNTEAFF.

This rearrangement joins TRBV2 to TRBJ1-1; D perhaps matches TRBD1 (5 bases). CDR3 length: 13 residues. Germline V CDR1 and CDR2: SNHLY, FYNNEI. V lost 8 bases to trimming and J lost 3 bases, with 13 bases between them. This CDR3 reads CASGSQGYTEAFF. CDR3 coding DNA: TGTGCCAGCGGCTCGCAGGGATACACTGAAGCTTTCTTT. Filled out from reference TRBV2 and TRBJ1-1, the complete variable domain reads EPEVTQTPSHQVTQMGQEVILRCVPISNHLYFYWYRQILGQKVEFLVSFYNNEISEKSEIFDDQFSVERPDGSNFTLKIRSTKLEDSAMYFCASGSQGYTEAFFGQGTRLTVV.

The gene calls are TRBV7-3 and TRBJ2-5; D is uncertain. Germline CDR1 reads SGHTA; CDR2 reads FQGTGA. V lost 4 bases to trimming and J lost 4 bases, with 10 bases between them. This CDR3 region has 13 residues. The CDR3 region has the DNA TGTGCCAGCAGCTCCTCTACATTAGAGACCCAGTACTTC. This gives the protein CASSSSTLETQYF.

V and J are TRBV10-1 and TRBJ2-3, with 11 bases matching TRBD2. The CDR3 is made up of 15 amino acids. Trimming removed 6 bases from V and 6 bases from J; junction bases left unmatched: 8. Germline V CDR1 and CDR2: WNHNN, SYGVQD (reference sequence). The CDR3 nucleotides are TGCGCCAGCAGCTCTAGCGGGAGGCTCGGTGATACGCAGTATTTT. The encoded protein is CASSSSGRLGDTQYF.

Written as DNA, the CDR3 is TGCGCCAGCAGCATTACAGGGAGCTCCTACGAGCAGTACTTC. Residues: CASSITGSSYEQYF. V is TRBV5-1 and J is TRBJ2-7; possibly TRBD1 for D (6 bases). The CDR3 loop spans 14 amino acids. In germline, CDR1 is SGHRS, CDR2 YFSETQ. Deletions cut 4 bases from V and 0 bases from J, with 11 bases between. The full variable domain, completed using reference TRBV5-1 and TRBJ2-7, is KAGVTQTPRYLIKTRGQQVTLSCSPISGHRSVSWYQQTPGQGLQFLFEYFSETQRNKGNFPGRFSGRQFSNSRSEMNVSTLELGDSALYLCASSITGSSYEQYFGPGTRLTVT.

About this clone: Other DNA sequences within the sample encode an identical CDR3. The rearrangement links TRBV28 to TRBJ1-2; D may be TRBD1 (5 bases). Germline lookup yields CDR1 MDHEN and CDR2 SYDVKM. The V end was cut by 4 bases, the J end by 2 bases, with 11 bases between. The CDR3 has 14 residues. CDR3 loop: CASSSPGGNYGYTF. CDR3 nucleotide sequence: TGTGCCAGCAGTTCGCCCGGGGGAAACTATGGCTACACCTTC.

The genes are TRBV5-1 and TRBJ1-1; D may be TRBD1 (6 bases). The germline V and J ends were trimmed by 4 bases and 5 bases, with 15 bases remaining between them. This CDR3 is built from 14 residues. Germline V gene data show CDR1 as SGHRS and CDR2 as YFSETQ. CDR3 in amino acids: CASSLAGARTEAFF. The CDR3 DNA sequence: TGCGCCAGCAGCCTTGCGGGGGCCCGGACTGAAGCTTTCTTT.

The V and J genes are TRBV2 and TRBJ1-4, with D perhaps TRBD1 (5 bases). The CDR3 is 18 residues long. The V end was cut by 6 bases, the J end by 0 bases, with 20 bases between. CDR1 and CDR2 from the germline V gene are SNHLY and FYNNEI. The CDR3 region is CASRMRTGGTATNEKLFF. In DNA, the CDR3 is TGTGCCAGCAGGATGAGGACGGGGGGAACAGCAACTAATGAAAAACTGTTTTTT.

Turning to this clone: The same CDR3 is also encoded by other DNA sequences in this sample. V gene TRBV5-1 combines with J gene TRBJ2-5; 12 bases are shared with TRBD2. CDR1 and CDR2 from the germline V gene are SGHRS and YFSETQ. The CDR3 runs to 16 residues. The junction had 2 bases not matched to a gene; V was cut back by 1 base and J by 1 base. The CDR3 protein is CASSLLAGGPQETQYF. CDR3 coding DNA: TGCGCCAGCAGCTTGCTAGCGGGGGGGCCCCAAGAGACCCAGTACTTC.

The chain recombines TRBV2 with TRBJ1-1; D is perhaps TRBD1 (6 bases). This CDR3 comprises 14 residues. Germline V CDR1 and CDR2: SNHLY, FYNNEI. V was shortened by 7 bases and J by 5 bases, with 17 bases between the two germline ends. The CDR3 DNA reads as TGTGCCAGCACCAAGGCAGGGGCGAAGACTGAAGCTTTCTTT. It specifies CASTKAGAKTEAFF.

This chain connects TRBV5-6 to TRBJ2-6; the match to TRBD2 covers 7 bases. Trimming took 4 bases from V and 3 from J; bases not matched to a gene: 13. CDR3 length equals 18 residues. Germline V lookup: CDR1 SGHDT, CDR2 YYEEEE. The CDR3 loop is CASSGRGGRGFGANVLTF. The CDR3 coding sequence is TGTGCCAGCAGCGGGAGGGGAGGCCGTGGCTTTGGGGCCAACGTCCTGACTTTC.